This T cell receptor beta chain was identified during a study of blood T cells in healthy people across ages. Sample donors were healthy Caucasian individuals that came from Russia, aged 6 to 90. Combining a sample-barcoded 5' primer with a J-beta primer mix, a second PCR ran for about 6 to 11 cycles. Each of the samples gave a minimum of 3 million paired-end reads that contained CDR3. TCRdb reprocessed the 5' RACE reads with MiXCR, giving one entry per CDR3 protein. Altogether about 780,000 distinct CDR3 sequences are present, 46% being singletons, with the ten largest covering 15% to 20%. Overall study findings and caveats: The study could not conclusively compare naive and antigen-experienced cells, given its unsorted PBMCs.

Comment on this clonotype: What it recognizes is unknown.

Germline CDR1 is SQVTM and CDR2 is ANQGSEA. This CDR3 has 14 amino acids. Sequenced sample: blood. The sequence was collected from a man older than 75 in good health. The chain joins TRBV29-1 to TRBJ2-1; 7 nucleotides match TRBD1. The end of the DNA fits TRBJ2-7 better, so the J call may be wrong. The CDR3 DNA is TGCAGCGTACCGGGACAGAGCTCCTACAATGAGCAGTACTTC. This gives the protein CSVPGQSSYNEQYF.